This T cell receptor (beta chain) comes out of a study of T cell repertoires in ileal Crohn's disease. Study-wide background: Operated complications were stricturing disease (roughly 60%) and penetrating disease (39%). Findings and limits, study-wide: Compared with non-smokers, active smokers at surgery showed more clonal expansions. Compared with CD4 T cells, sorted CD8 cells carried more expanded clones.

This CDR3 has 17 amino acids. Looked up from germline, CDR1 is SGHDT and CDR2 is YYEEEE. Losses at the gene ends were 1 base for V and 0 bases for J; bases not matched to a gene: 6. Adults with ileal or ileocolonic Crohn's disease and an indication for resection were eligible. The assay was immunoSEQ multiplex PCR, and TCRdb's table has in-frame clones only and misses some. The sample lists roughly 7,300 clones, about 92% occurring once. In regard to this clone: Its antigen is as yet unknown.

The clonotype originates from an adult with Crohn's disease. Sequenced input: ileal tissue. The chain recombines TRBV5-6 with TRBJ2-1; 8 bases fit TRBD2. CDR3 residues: CASSLIYSGDSYNEQFF. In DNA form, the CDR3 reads TGTGCCAGCAGCTTGATTTATAGCGGGGACTCCTACAATGAGCAGTTCTTC.